This T cell receptor beta chain was sequenced in a study of blood T cell repertoires in COVID-19. This clone was seen only a few times. Repertoires were generated with immunoSEQ multiplex PCR, while TCRdb's copy carries only in-frame clones and drops some. The table shows hundreds of thousands of clones, with around 89% occurring only once. Between the trimmed V and J ends, which lost 0 bases and 5 bases, there was a span of 13 bases. The CDR3 covers 15 residues. The germline gives CDR1 MGHRA, CDR2 YSYEKL. Sample: PBMCs or T cells enriched from blood (not recorded which). This TCR was recovered from a woman aged 55 to 70 in a cohort exposed to, infected with or recovered from COVID-19 (not recorded which). The V call is TRBV4-1, the J call TRBJ2-5, with D hard to call. The CDR3 here is CASSQEEAGRETQYF. CDR3 DNA sequence: TGCGCCAGCAGCCAAGAAGAGGCCGGTAGGGAGACCCAGTACTTC.